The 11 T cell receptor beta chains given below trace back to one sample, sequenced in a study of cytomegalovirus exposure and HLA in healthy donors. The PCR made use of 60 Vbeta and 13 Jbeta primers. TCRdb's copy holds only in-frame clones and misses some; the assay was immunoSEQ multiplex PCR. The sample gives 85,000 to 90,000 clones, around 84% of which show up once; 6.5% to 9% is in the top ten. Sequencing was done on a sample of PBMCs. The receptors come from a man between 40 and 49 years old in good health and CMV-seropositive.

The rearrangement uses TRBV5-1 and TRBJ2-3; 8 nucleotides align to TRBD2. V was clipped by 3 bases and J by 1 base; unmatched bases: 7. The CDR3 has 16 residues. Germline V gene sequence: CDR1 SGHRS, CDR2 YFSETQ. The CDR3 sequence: CASSWVSGARTDTQYF. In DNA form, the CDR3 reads TGCGCCAGCAGCTGGGTTAGCGGGGCGCGCACAGATACGCAGTATTTT. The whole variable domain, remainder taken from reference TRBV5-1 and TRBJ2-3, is KAGVTQTPRYLIKTRGQQVTLSCSPISGHRSVSWYQQTPGQGLQFLFEYFSETQRNKGNFPGRFSGRQFSNSRSEMNVSTLELGDSALYLCASSWVSGARTDTQYFGPGTRLTVL.

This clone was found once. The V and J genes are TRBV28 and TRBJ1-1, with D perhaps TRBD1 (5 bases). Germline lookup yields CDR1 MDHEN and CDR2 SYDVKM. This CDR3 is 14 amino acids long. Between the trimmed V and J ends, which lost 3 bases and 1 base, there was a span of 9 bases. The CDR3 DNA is TGTGCCAGCAGTTTCTCAGGGTCGAACACTGAAGCTTTCTTT. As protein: CASSFSGSNTEAFF.

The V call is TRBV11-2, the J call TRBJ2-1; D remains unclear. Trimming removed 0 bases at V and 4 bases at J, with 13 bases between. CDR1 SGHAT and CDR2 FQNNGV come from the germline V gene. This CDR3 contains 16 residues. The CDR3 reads CASSLDVASLYNEQFF. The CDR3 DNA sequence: TGTGCCAGCAGCTTAGATGTGGCTAGTTTGTACAATGAGCAGTTCTTC.

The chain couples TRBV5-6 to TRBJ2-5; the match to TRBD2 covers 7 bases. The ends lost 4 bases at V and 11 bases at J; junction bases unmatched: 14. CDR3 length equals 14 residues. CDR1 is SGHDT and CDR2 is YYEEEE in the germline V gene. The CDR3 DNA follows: TGTGCCAGCAGCCCCCCCCGGGCTAGCGGTGAGCAGTACTTC. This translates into CASSPPRASGEQYF.

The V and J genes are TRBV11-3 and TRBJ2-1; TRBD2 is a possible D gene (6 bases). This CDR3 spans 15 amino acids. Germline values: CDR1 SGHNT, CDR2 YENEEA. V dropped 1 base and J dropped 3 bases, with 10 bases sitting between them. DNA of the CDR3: TGTGCCAGCAGCTTAGTTGGGGGGTACTACAATGAGCAGTTCTTC. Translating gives CASSLVGGYYNEQFF.

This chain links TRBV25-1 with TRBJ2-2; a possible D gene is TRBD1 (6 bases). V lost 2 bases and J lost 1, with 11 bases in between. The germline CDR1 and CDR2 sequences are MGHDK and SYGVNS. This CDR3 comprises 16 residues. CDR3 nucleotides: TGTGCCAGCAGTGAAGTCAGGGGCGTGAACACCGGGGAGCTGTTTTTT. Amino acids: CASSEVRGVNTGELFF.

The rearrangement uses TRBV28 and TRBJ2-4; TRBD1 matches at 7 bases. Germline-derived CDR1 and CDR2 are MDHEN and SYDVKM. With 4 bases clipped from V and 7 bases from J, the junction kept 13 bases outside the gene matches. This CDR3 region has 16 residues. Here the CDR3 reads CASSSWTGQLRNIQYF. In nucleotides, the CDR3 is TGTGCCAGCAGTTCATGGACGGGACAGCTAAGGAACATTCAGTACTTC.

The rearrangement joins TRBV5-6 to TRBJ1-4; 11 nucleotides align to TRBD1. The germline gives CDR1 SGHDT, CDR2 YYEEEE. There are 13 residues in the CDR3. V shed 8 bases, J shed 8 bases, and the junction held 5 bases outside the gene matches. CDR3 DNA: TGTGCCAGTGGGACAGGGGGGAAGGAAAAACTGTTTTTT. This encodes CASGTGGKEKLFF.

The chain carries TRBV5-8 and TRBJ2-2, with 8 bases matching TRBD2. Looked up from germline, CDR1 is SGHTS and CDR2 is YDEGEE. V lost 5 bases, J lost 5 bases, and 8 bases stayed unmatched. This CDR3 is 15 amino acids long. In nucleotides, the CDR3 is TGTGCCAGCAGTCTAGCGGGTTTTCGTACCGGGGAGCTGTTTTTT. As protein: CASSLAGFRTGELFF. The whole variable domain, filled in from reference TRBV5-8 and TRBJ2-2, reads EAGVTQSPTHLIKTRGQQATLRCSPISGHTSVYWYQQALGLGLQFLLWYDEGEERNRGNFPPRFSGRQFPNYSSELNVNALELEDSALYLCASSLAGFRTGELFFGEGSRLTVL.

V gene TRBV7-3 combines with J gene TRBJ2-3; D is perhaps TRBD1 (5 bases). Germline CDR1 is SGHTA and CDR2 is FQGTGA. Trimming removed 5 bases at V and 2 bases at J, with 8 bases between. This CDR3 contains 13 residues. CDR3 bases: TGTGCCAGCAGCCAGGGATCCACAGATACGCAGTATTTT. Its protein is CASSQGSTDTQYF. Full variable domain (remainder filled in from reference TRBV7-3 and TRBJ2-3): GAGVSQTPSNKVTEKGKYVELRCDPISGHTALYWYRQSLGQGPEFLIYFQGTGAADDSGLPNDRFFAVRPEGSVSTLKIQRTERGDSAVYLCASSQGSTDTQYFGPGTRLTVL.

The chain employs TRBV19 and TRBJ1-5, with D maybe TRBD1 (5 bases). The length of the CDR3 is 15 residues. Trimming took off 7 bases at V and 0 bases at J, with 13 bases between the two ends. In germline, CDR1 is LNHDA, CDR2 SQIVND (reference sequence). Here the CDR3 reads CASIPGHSSNQPQHF. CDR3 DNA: TGTGCCAGTATACCTGGACATTCTAGCAATCAGCCCCAGCATTTT.